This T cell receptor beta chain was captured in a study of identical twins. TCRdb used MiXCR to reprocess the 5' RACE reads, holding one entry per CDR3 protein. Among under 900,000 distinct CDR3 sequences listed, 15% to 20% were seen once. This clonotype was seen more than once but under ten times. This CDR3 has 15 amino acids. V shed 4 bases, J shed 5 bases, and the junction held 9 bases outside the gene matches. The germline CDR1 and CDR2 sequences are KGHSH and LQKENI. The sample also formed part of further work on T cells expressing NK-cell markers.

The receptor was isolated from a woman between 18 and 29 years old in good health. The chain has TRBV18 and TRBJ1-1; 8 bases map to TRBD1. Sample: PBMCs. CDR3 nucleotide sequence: TGTGCCAGCTCACATGCAGGGGGCCGTTTAACTGAAGCTTTCTTT. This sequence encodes CASSHAGGRLTEAFF.